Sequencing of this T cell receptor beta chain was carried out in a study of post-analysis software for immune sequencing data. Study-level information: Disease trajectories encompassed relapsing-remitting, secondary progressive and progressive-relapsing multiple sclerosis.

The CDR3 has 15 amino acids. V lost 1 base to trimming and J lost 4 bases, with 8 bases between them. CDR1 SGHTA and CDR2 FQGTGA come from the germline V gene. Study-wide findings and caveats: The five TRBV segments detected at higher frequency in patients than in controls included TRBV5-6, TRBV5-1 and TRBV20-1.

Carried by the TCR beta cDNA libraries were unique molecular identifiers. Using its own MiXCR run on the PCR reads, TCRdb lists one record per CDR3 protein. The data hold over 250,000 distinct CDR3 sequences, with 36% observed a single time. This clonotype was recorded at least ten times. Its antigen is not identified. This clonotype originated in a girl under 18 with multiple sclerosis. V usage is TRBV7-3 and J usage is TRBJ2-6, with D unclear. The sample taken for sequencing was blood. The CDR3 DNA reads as TGTGCCAGCAGCTTAAGATTTGAGGGGGCCAACGTCCTGACTTTC. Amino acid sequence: CASSLRFEGANVLTF.